Following are 11 T cell receptor beta chains from one sample sequenced in a study of cytotoxic CD8 clonotypes in ibrutinib-treated CLL. Only in-frame clones appear in the TCRdb table, and some are missing; sequencing was by immunoSEQ multiplex PCR. Altogether around 310,000 clones are present, about 77% being singletons, with the ten largest covering 6.5% to 8.5%. The input for sequencing was PBMCs, taken before ibrutinib treatment. The receptors derive from a human donor with chronic lymphocytic leukemia.

This chain links TRBV27 with TRBJ2-1; 11 bases fit TRBD2. The V gene's germline CDR1 is MNHEY and CDR2 SMNVEV (reference sequence). V lost 2 bases to trimming and J lost 7 bases; unmatched junction nucleotides: 7. CDR3 length: 16 amino acids. The CDR3 loop is CASSLLAGGSENEQFF. Here the CDR3 DNA reads TGTGCCAGCAGTTTACTAGCGGGGGGATCTGAGAATGAGCAGTTCTTC.

The chain uses TRBV7-3 and TRBJ2-3; 7 nucleotides align to TRBD2. Germline CDR1 and CDR2: SGHTA and FQGTGA. This CDR3 spans 14 amino acids. Germline trimming cut 1 base from V and 6 bases from J; bases unmatched to any gene: 4. Here the CDR3 DNA reads TGTGCCAGCAGCTTAAAGGCGGGAGCGGATACGCAGTATTTT. This gives the protein CASSLKAGADTQYF.

CDR3 sequence: CASKLGLVNTGELFF. CDR3 DNA: TGCGCCAGCAAACTGGGACTAGTTAACACCGGGGAGCTGTTTTTT. The chain joins TRBV5-1 to TRBJ2-2; 8 positions match TRBD2. CDR3 length: 15 residues. With 6 bases clipped from V and 2 bases from J, the junction kept 6 bases outside the gene matches. Germline V lookup: CDR1 SGHRS, CDR2 YFSETQ.

J is TRBJ1-3 and V is TRBV25-1; D gene unclear. This CDR3 has 15 residues. Germline CDR1 and CDR2: MGHDK and SYGVNS. V lost 2 bases, J lost 0 bases, and 8 bases lay in between. CDR3 bases: TGTGCCAGCAGTGAAATGAGTGCCTCTGGAAACACCATATATTTT. This encodes CASSEMSASGNTIYF. Combining the CDR3 with reference TRBV25-1 and TRBJ1-3 gives the whole variable domain EADIYQTPRYLVIGTGKKITLECSQTMGHDKMYWYQQDPGMELHLIHYSYGVNSTEKGDLSSESTVSRIRTEHFPLTLESARPSHTSQYLCASSEMSASGNTIYFGEGSWLTVV.

This clone was counted once. The chain carries TRBV6-1 and TRBJ2-7; a possible D gene is TRBD1 (5 bases). The CDR3 extends over 14 amino acids. V was cut by 1 base and J by 6 bases, with 13 bases left in between. Germline V gives CDR1 MNHNS, CDR2 SASEGT. The DNA for the CDR3 is TGTGCCAGCAGTGAAGGGGCAGGGTATAGCGAGCAGTACTTC. Translating gives CASSEGAGYSEQYF.

This chain joins TRBV9 and TRBJ2-5; 7 bases are a match to TRBD1. The CDR3 covers 14 residues. Germline V gives CDR1 SGDLS, CDR2 YYNGEE. V lost 4 bases, J lost 5 bases, and 8 bases stayed unmatched. Here the CDR3 DNA reads TGTGCCAGCAGCTTCGGACAGGTCGGGGAGACCCAGTACTTC. This gives the protein CASSFGQVGETQYF.

The chain uses TRBV15 and TRBJ2-7, with TRBD2 matching 8 bases. The CDR3 extends over 15 amino acids. Germline V gene lookup returns CDR1 LNHNV and CDR2 YYDKDF (reference sequence). The ends lost 1 base at V and 2 bases at J; junction bases unmatched: 4. The chain's CDR3 is CATSRGSGLAYEQYF. CDR3 DNA sequence: TGTGCCACCAGCAGAGGTTCGGGACTAGCCTACGAGCAGTACTTC.

This clone has only one observation. The chain uses TRBV4-3 and TRBJ2-7; 7 bases are a match to TRBD1. Unmatched junction bases numbered 10, after V lost 4 bases and J lost 4 bases. Germline CDR1 reads LGHNA; CDR2 reads YSLEER. The CDR3 spans 15 residues. CDR3 coding DNA: TGCGCCAGCAGCCCAGAACAGGGGTTAGCGTACGAGCAGTACTTC. Translation: CASSPEQGLAYEQYF.

V gene TRBV10-1 combines with J gene TRBJ2-2, with a possible D match to TRBD1 (5 bases). The CDR3 covers 14 residues. V shed 2 bases and J shed 2 bases, with 6 bases lying between them. Germline lookup yields CDR1 WNHNN and CDR2 SYGVQD (reference sequence). The CDR3 spells CASSEDRNTGELFF. CDR3 coding DNA: TGCGCCAGCAGTGAGGACAGAAACACCGGGGAGCTGTTTTTT.

This clone was detected a few times. The gene calls are TRBV7-6 and TRBJ2-2; no clear D. Germline assignment: CDR1 SGHVS and CDR2 FNYEAQ. Trimming left V 2 bases short and J 1 base short, with 11 bases between. This CDR3 is 16 amino acids long. DNA for the CDR3: TGTGCCAGCAGCTTACTTTATGTAGAGAACACCGGGGAGCTGTTTTTT. Protein sequence: CASSLLYVENTGELFF.

V is TRBV11-2 and J is TRBJ1-1; D uncertain. Trimming cost V 1 base and J 11 bases, with 17 bases left between them. This CDR3 has 14 amino acids. The germline gives CDR1 SGHAT, CDR2 FQNNGV. The CDR3 nucleotides read TGTGCCAGCAGCTTAGCCCCGGGCGCGTGGTCGGCTTTCTTT. It yields the protein CASSLAPGAWSAFF. Filled out from reference TRBV11-2 and TRBJ1-1, the complete variable domain reads EAGVAQSPRYKIIEKRQSVAFWCNPISGHATLYWYQQILGQGPKLLIQFQNNGVVDDSQLPKDRFSAERLKGVDSTLKIQPAKLEDSAVYLCASSLAPGAWSAFFGQGTRLTVV.